Listed below are T cell receptor beta chains from one sample, sequenced in a study of cytomegalovirus exposure and HLA in healthy donors. Some clones are missing from TCRdb's copy, which holds only in-frame ones; the method was immunoSEQ multiplex PCR. The table has around 100,000 clones, just under 85% seen once. Sequences were obtained from PBMCs. All receptors come from a woman aged 18-29 years in good health and CMV-seropositive. Each CDR3 is given with its conserved first and last residue. A D gene is named only where the DNA matches it firmly. The listing skips clone size in some rows; elsewhere it reads once, few, many or a size class.

v_call,clone_size,j_call,d_call,cdr3_aa,cdr3_nt
TRBV4-1,-,TRBJ2-1,TRBD1,CASSQVIRGRFNEQFF,TGCGCCAGCAGCCAAGTAATCAGGGGGCGGTTCAATGAGCAGTTCTTC
TRBV6-6,-,TRBJ2-7,TRBD2,CASRPGLAPYEQYF,TGTGCCAGCAGACCGGGACTAGCACCATACGAGCAGTACTTC
TRBV12-5,-,TRBJ2-7,-,CASGPRQFYEQYF,TGTGCTAGTGGTCCGCGACAGTTCTACGAGCAGTACTTC
TRBV4-2,-,TRBJ2-7,TRBD2,CASSAPGLAGVEQYF,TGTGCCAGCAGCGCGCCGGGACTAGCGGGAGTTGAGCAGTACTTC
TRBV10-2,-,TRBJ1-4,-,CASSDTGRGEKLFF,TGCGCCAGCAGTGATACAGGGAGGGGCGAAAAACTGTTTTTT
TRBV9,-,TRBJ2-1,TRBD2,CASRPLAGGPQFF,TGTGCCAGCAGGCCTCTAGCGGGGGGGCCGCAGTTCTTC
TRBV6-5,-,TRBJ2-5,-,CASSYSNGLFETQYF,TGTGCCAGCAGTTACTCGAATGGCCTTTTCGAGACCCAGTACTTC
TRBV4-1,-,TRBJ2-7,TRBD1,CASSQEADRVVGYEQYF,TGCGCCAGCAGCCAAGAGGCTGACAGGGTCGTAGGGTACGAGCAGTACTTC
TRBV14,-,TRBJ2-1,TRBD1,CASSHPGGTGGYNEQFF,TGTGCCAGCAGCCACCCTGGAGGAACAGGGGGCTACAATGAGCAGTTCTTC
TRBV6-1,medium-sized,TRBJ1-6,-,CASSEQDGGNSPLHF,TGTGCCAGCAGTGAACAGGACGGAGGGAATTCACCCCTCCACTTT
TRBV29-1,-,TRBJ2-7,TRBD1,CSVVTGVYEQYF,TGCAGCGTTGTTACAGGGGTCTACGAGCAGTACTTC
TRBV6-5,-,TRBJ1-2,TRBD1,CASRRDRGLHGYTF,TGTGCCAGCCGGAGGGACAGGGGGCTGCATGGCTACACCTTC
TRBV28,once,TRBJ2-3,TRBD2,CASSYSGTRGAAQYF,TGTGCCAGCAGTTACTCCGGGACTAGAGGTGCCGCGCAGTATTTT
TRBV9,-,TRBJ2-2,-,CASSVGTANTGELFF,TGTGCCAGCAGCGTAGGGACAGCGAACACCGGGGAGCTGTTTTTT
TRBV6-5,-,TRBJ2-3,-,CASSRFADTDTQYF,TGTGCCAGCAGTAGATTCGCAGACACAGATACGCAGTATTTT
TRBV5-1,once,TRBJ1-5,TRBD1,CASSLGTGGLQPQHF,TGCGCCAGCAGCTTGGGGACAGGGGGATTGCAGCCCCAGCATTTT
TRBV7-9,-,TRBJ2-3,-,CASSPGEYSTDTQYF,TGTGCCAGCAGCCCCGGGGAGTACTCCACAGATACGCAGTATTTT
TRBV7-9,once,TRBJ2-1,TRBD2,CASSLRAGGGNEQFF,TGTGCCAGCAGCTTACGAGCGGGAGGTGGCAATGAGCAGTTCTTC